Below are 32 T cell receptor beta chains sequenced from a single sample in a study of blood T cell repertoires in COVID-19 (dated by TCRdb to about 2020). Libraries were constructed by the immunoSEQ multiplex PCR assay. TCRdb provides this immuneACCESS table in a form limited to in-frame rearrangements. Some clones are lacking; in checked studies, under half of them reflect an unresolved V gene, and why the rest are absent is not known. The sample profile shows roughly 250,000 clones; 75% to 90% of them were found once. The ten largest clones add up to over 7.5% of the sample. Sequencing was done on a sample of PBMCs or T cells enriched from blood (not recorded which). These TCRs come from a man in his forties who had recovered from COVID-19.

This clone was counted once. This chain's CDR3 is CASSTTFEKLFF. The CDR3 coding sequence is TGTGCCAGCAGTACGACATTCGAAAAACTGTTTTTT. The rearrangement uses TRBV12-3 or TRBV12-4 and TRBJ1-4; D remains ambiguous. V was trimmed by 5 bases and J by 8 bases, leaving 9 bases between them. The CDR3 is 12 amino acids.

The genes are TRBV30 and TRBJ2-7, with D unresolved. Between the trimmed V and J ends, which lost 1 base and 3 bases, there was a span of 16 bases. This CDR3 is built from 15 residues. Germline V gene sequence: CDR1 GTSNPN, CDR2 SVGIG (reference sequence). CDR3 sequence reads: CAWSGPSRSNYEQYF. Written as DNA, the CDR3 is TGTGCCTGGAGTGGACCGAGCAGGTCTAACTACGAGCAGTACTTC. Combining the CDR3 with reference TRBV30 and TRBJ2-7 gives the whole variable domain SQTIHQWPATLVQPVGSPLSLECTVEGTSNPNLYWYRQAAGRGLQLLFYSVGIGQISSEVPQNLSASRPQDRQFILSSKKLLLSDSGFYLCAWSGPSRSNYEQYFGPGTRLTVT.

This clone has only a few counts. This chain uses TRBV5-4 with TRBJ1-2; a possible D gene is TRBD1 (6 bases). Trimming removed 1 base from V and 4 bases from J, with 14 bases in between. CDR1 is SGHNT, CDR2 YYREEE, per germline (reference sequence). The CDR3 runs 15 residues. DNA for the CDR3: TGTGCCAGCAGCTTGTCGCAGGGGCCAGCCTATGGCTACACCTTC. Its protein is CASSLSQGPAYGYTF.

J is TRBJ1-6 and V is TRBV19; weak D call: TRBD1 (6 bases). This CDR3 has 16 residues. V was clipped by 4 bases and J by 5 bases, with 15 bases between them. Germline V lookup: CDR1 LNHDA, CDR2 SQIVND (reference sequence). In DNA form, the CDR3 reads TGTGCCAGTAGTACACAGGGACCTCGGAATAATTCACCCCTCCACTTT. Encoded protein: CASSTQGPRNNSPLHF.

The chain recombines TRBV30 with TRBJ1-1; D gene ambiguous. The ends were cut back, 3 bases at V and 5 bases at J, with 19 bases in the middle. The CDR3 has 15 residues. From germline, CDR1 is GTSNPN and CDR2 SVGIG (reference sequence). Here the CDR3 reads CAWSWRARSDTEAFF. The CDR3 DNA sequence: TGTGCCTGGAGCTGGCGGGCCCGGAGCGATACTGAAGCTTTCTTT.

This sequence joins TRBV14 and TRBJ2-3; a possible D gene is TRBD2 (6 bases). V was clipped by 0 bases and J by 1 base, with 11 bases between them. From germline, CDR1 is SGHDN and CDR2 FVKESK. CDR3 length equals 16 residues. CDR3 amino acids: CASSQDPGLRTDTQYF. The CDR3 bases are TGTGCCAGCAGCCAAGATCCGGGACTTCGCACAGATACGCAGTATTTT.

The J gene is TRBJ2-7, the V gene TRBV7-9, with D unresolved. The CDR3 is 14 residues long. Germline CDR1 reads SEHNR; CDR2 reads FQNEAQ (reference sequence). With 6 bases removed from V and 2 bases from J, the gap between germline ends came to 14 bases. CDR3 DNA sequence: TGTGCCAGCAGTTCTCCGGGTAACCCCTACGAGCAGTACTTC. Translating gives CASSSPGNPYEQYF.

J is TRBJ2-5 and V is TRBV21-1; whether TRBD2, the table's D call, matches the DNA was not checked. TRBV21-1 is assigned pseudogene status. The CDR3 covers 20 residues. This chain's CDR3 is CASSKWEAGGPTRTRETQYF. As DNA, the CDR3 is TGTGCCAGCAGCAAATGGGAAGCGGGGGGACCAACTCGGACTAGAGAGACCCAGTACTTC.

This clone was recorded only once. The chain has TRBV3-1 (or the pseudogene TRBV3-2) and TRBJ2-2, with 7 bases identical to TRBD1. Germline trimming cut 5 bases from V and 1 base from J; bases unmatched to any gene: 4. The CDR3 runs to 15 residues. Per the germline V gene, CDR1 is LGHDT and CDR2 is YNNKEL (reference sequence). The CDR3 DNA follows: TGTGCCAGCAGCGCCGGGACAGTGAACACCGGGGAGCTGTTTTTT. Translation: CASSAGTVNTGELFF.

The chain couples TRBV5-1 to TRBJ2-2; 7 nucleotides match TRBD2. The ends lost 4 bases at V and 0 bases at J; junction bases unmatched: 6. Germline lookup yields CDR1 SGHRS and CDR2 YFSETQ. This CDR3 comprises 16 residues. CDR3 nucleotides: TGCGCCAGCAGCCTAACGGGGGGAACGAACACCGGGGAGCTGTTTTTT. Translating it yields CASSLTGGTNTGELFF.

V gene TRBV5-8 combines with J gene TRBJ1-1; D is undetermined. V was shortened by 4 bases and J by 0 bases, with 10 bases between the two germline ends. Per germline, CDR1 SGHTS and CDR2 YDEGEE. This CDR3 region has 14 residues. The CDR3 sequence: CASSHRRMNTEAFF. The CDR3 region has the DNA TGTGCCAGCAGCCACAGACGGATGAACACTGAAGCTTTCTTT. Based on the CDR3 plus reference TRBV5-8 and TRBJ1-1, the full variable domain is EAGVTQSPTHLIKTRGQQATLRCSPISGHTSVYWYQQALGLGLQFLLWYDEGEERNRGNFPPRFSGRQFPNYSSELNVNALELEDSALYLCASSHRRMNTEAFFGQGTRLTVV.

The V and J genes are TRBV27 and TRBJ1-6; D remains unclear. V dropped 0 bases and J dropped 7 bases, with 4 bases sitting between them. The CDR3 has 13 residues. Germline loops: CDR1 MNHEY, CDR2 SMNVEV (reference sequence). Written as DNA, the CDR3 is TGTGCCAGCAGTTTATCGCGGAATTCACCCCTCCACTTT. Protein sequence: CASSLSRNSPLHF.

The rearrangement joins TRBV18 to TRBJ2-2, with D unclear. Trimming removed 5 bases at V and 5 bases at J, with 12 bases between. There are 14 residues in the CDR3. Germline CDR1 is KGHSH and CDR2 is LQKENI. DNA for the CDR3: TGTGCCAGCTCATTGGGCAGCCCGACCGGGGAGCTGTTTTTT. The encoded protein is CASSLGSPTGELFF.

V gene TRBV29-1 combines with J gene TRBJ2-7, with 9 bases fitting TRBD2. V shed 4 bases and J 1 base; nucleotides not matched to a gene: 5. This CDR3 region has 14 residues. Per germline, CDR1 SQVTM and CDR2 ANQGSEA. The CDR3 loop is CSVGRRGGSYEQYF. The CDR3 DNA follows: TGCAGCGTTGGACGGCGGGGGGGTTCCTACGAGCAGTACTTC.

This clone was seen more than once but under ten times. V gene TRBV6-2 or TRBV6-3 combines with J gene TRBJ2-1; D is unclear. V lost 2 bases and J 0 bases, leaving 17 bases between the germline ends. The CDR3 contains 18 residues. Per germline, CDR1 MNHEY and CDR2 SVGEGT. For the CDR3, the DNA is TGTGCCAGCAGTTACCCCCTTTACGTAGCCGCCTCCTACAATGAGCAGTTCTTC. It yields the protein CASSYPLYVAASYNEQFF.

The chain recombines TRBV11-3 with TRBJ1-3; no definite D call. Germline values: CDR1 SGHNT, CDR2 YENEEA. The CDR3 is 13 residues long. Trimming took 10 bases from V and 1 from J, leaving 11 bases between them. The CDR3 is CATTGLSGNTIYF. The CDR3 DNA reads TGTGCCACCACGGGGTTATCTGGAAACACCATATATTTT.

J is TRBJ2-1 and V is TRBV4-2; 9 bases are shared with TRBD1. Unmatched junction bases numbered 6, after V lost 0 bases and J lost 0 bases. Germline-derived CDR1 and CDR2 are LGHNA and YNFKEQ. This CDR3 has 18 residues. The CDR3 reads CASSQDAVGQGSYNEQFF. The CDR3 DNA reads as TGTGCCAGCAGCCAAGATGCGGTGGGACAGGGCTCCTACAATGAGCAGTTCTTC.

The chain is built from TRBV19 and TRBJ1-3; no firm D call. The length of the CDR3 is 15 residues. The V end was cut by 1 base, the J end by 0 bases, with 7 bases between. Germline loops: CDR1 LNHDA, CDR2 SQIVND (reference sequence). The CDR3 nucleotides are TGTGCCAGTAGTATAGTAGCGGCCTCTGGAAACACCATATATTTT. Residues: CASSIVAASGNTIYF.

This clone was seen once. The chain joins TRBV4-1 to TRBJ2-3; TRBD2 might be the D (6 bases). The V gene lost 1 base and the J gene lost 6 bases, with 23 bases spanning the gap. CDR1 is MGHRA, CDR2 YSYEKL, per germline. The CDR3 has 18 amino acids. The CDR3 DNA is TGCGCCAGCAGCCAAGGTGCCGGGACTCACAACCCCCTCGATACGCAGTATTTT. This sequence encodes CASSQGAGTHNPLDTQYF.

Comments on this clone: The same CDR3 can be traced to other DNA sequences in this sample. CDR3 sequence: CASSSTTGSYEQYF. Here the CDR3 DNA reads TGCGCCAGCAGCTCCACGACAGGTTCCTACGAGCAGTACTTC. This chain links TRBV5-1 with TRBJ2-7; maybe TRBD1 (6 bases). The V end lost 3 bases, the J end lost 1 base, and 11 bases lay between the germline ends. CDR3 length: 14 amino acids. Germline V CDR1 and CDR2: SGHRS, YFSETQ.

This clone was seen more than once but under ten times. V usage is TRBV24-1 and J usage is TRBJ1-5, with D possibly matching TRBD1 (6 bases). Germline CDR1 and CDR2: KGHDR and SFDVKD. CDR3 length equals 15 residues. V was trimmed by 3 bases and J by 6 bases, leaving 14 bases between them. The CDR3 sequence is CATSDADRLGQPQHF. The DNA of the CDR3 is TGTGCCACCAGTGATGCAGACAGGTTGGGTCAGCCCCAGCATTTT.

The chain combines TRBV28 with TRBJ1-6; D is uncertain. Germline V gives CDR1 MDHEN, CDR2 SYDVKM. V dropped 4 bases and J dropped 9 bases, with 19 bases sitting between them. CDR3 length: 16 residues. The CDR3 nucleotides are TGTGCCAGCAGTTCCACAGCCTCGGCAATAGGTTCACCCCTCCACTTT. Its translation: CASSSTASAIGSPLHF.

The gene calls are TRBV12-5 and TRBJ1-1; 8 nucleotides match TRBD1. The junction had 9 bases not matched to a gene; V was cut back by 4 bases and J by 5 bases. Per the germline V gene, CDR1 is LGHNT and CDR2 is FRNRAP. The CDR3 sequence is 15 residues long. CDR3 sequence (DNA): TGTGCTAGTGGTTCGGCGACAGGGGTTGGGACTGAAGCTTTCTTT. It translates to CASGSATGVGTEAFF.

The V call is TRBV19, the J call TRBJ1-1, with D tentatively TRBD1 (6 bases). The CDR3 is 14 amino acids. Per the germline V gene, CDR1 is LNHDA and CDR2 is SQIVND (reference sequence). Trimming stripped 4 bases from V and 1 base from J, with 10 bases between. In nucleotides, the CDR3 is TGTGCCAGTAGTAGTGACAGGAGGAACACTGAAGCTTTCTTT. Residues: CASSSDRRNTEAFF.

V and J are TRBV7-2 and TRBJ2-2, with D maybe TRBD2 (5 bases). The length of the CDR3 is 16 residues. From germline, CDR1 is SGHTA and CDR2 FQGNSA. Trimming stripped 5 bases from V and 6 bases from J, with 19 bases between. The CDR3 nucleotides read TGTGCCAGCAGCCCCAGGTTTCGGGCCGGGGCCGGGGAGCTGTTTTTT. Translating it yields CASSPRFRAGAGELFF.

The chain employs TRBV30 and TRBJ2-3; 10 bases match TRBD2. The CDR3 has 17 residues. The junction had 10 bases not matched to a gene; V was cut back by 2 bases and J by 2 bases. Germline loops: CDR1 GTSNPN, CDR2 SVGIG (reference sequence). CDR3 amino acids: CAWSFLLAGANTDTQYF. The CDR3, as DNA: TGTGCCTGGAGTTTCCTCCTAGCGGGGGCGAACACAGATACGCAGTATTTT. Looking up the rest from reference TRBV30 and TRBJ2-3 gives the full variable domain: SQTIHQWPATLVQPVGSPLSLECTVEGTSNPNLYWYRQAAGRGLQLLFYSVGIGQISSEVPQNLSASRPQDRQFILSSKKLLLSDSGFYLCAWSFLLAGANTDTQYFGPGTRLTVL.

The chain recombines TRBV7-9 with TRBJ1-2; D is perhaps TRBD1 (5 bases). In germline, CDR1 is SEHNR, CDR2 FQNEAQ (reference sequence). The V and J ends lost 6 bases and 4 bases respectively, with 15 bases between them. This CDR3 region has 14 residues. CDR3 region: CASRQTDIRYGYTF. The CDR3 DNA follows: TGTGCCAGCAGACAGACAGACATCCGCTATGGCTACACCTTC.

This chain connects TRBV5-5 to TRBJ1-5, with 11 nucleotides matching TRBD1. The CDR3 is 15 amino acids. CDR1 is SGHKS and CDR2 is YYEKEE in the germline V gene (reference sequence). V lost 3 bases to trimming and J lost 9 bases; unmatched junction nucleotides: 8. The chain's CDR3 is CASSSDRGPAGPQHF. The CDR3, as DNA: TGTGCCAGCAGCTCGGACAGGGGGCCGGCGGGGCCCCAGCATTTT.

In its sample, this clone was seen once. The chain is built from TRBV7-2 and TRBJ1-2; TRBD1 might be the D (5 bases). The ends were cut back, 2 bases at V and 1 base at J, with 20 bases in the middle. Germline V gene lookup returns CDR1 SGHTA and CDR2 FQGNSA. This CDR3 has 18 amino acids. For the CDR3, the DNA is TGTGCCAGCAGCTTATTGGCGCAGGGTGTACCCGTTAACTATGGCTACACCTTC. This sequence encodes CASSLLAQGVPVNYGYTF.

The chain combines TRBV11-2 with TRBJ1-4, with D tentatively TRBD1 (6 bases). Per the germline V gene, CDR1 is SGHAT and CDR2 is FQNNGV. Trimming pared 3 bases from V and 6 bases from J, leaving 20 bases between. This CDR3 contains 17 residues. CDR3 residues: CASSFFPRPGDDEKLFF. The CDR3, as DNA: TGTGCCAGCAGCTTTTTTCCGCGCCCAGGGGATGATGAAAAACTGTTTTTT.

The V call is TRBV5-8, the J call TRBJ1-1, with no clear D. This CDR3 has 17 amino acids. Germline assignment: CDR1 SGHTS and CDR2 YDEGEE. With 1 base removed from V and 4 bases from J, the gap between germline ends came to 20 bases. The CDR3 region is CASSLRRLRVRGTEAFF. In DNA, the CDR3 is TGTGCCAGCAGCTTGCGGCGGCTGCGGGTGCGGGGCACTGAAGCTTTCTTT.

The V and J genes are TRBV7-3 and TRBJ2-5, with 7 positions matching TRBD1. The CDR3 contains 17 residues. Trimming removed 1 base from V and 5 bases from J; junction bases left unmatched: 13. Germline V gives CDR1 SGHTA, CDR2 FQGTGA. CDR3 region: CASSLRGAQGSRETQYF. The CDR3 coding sequence is TGTGCCAGCAGCTTAAGAGGGGCACAGGGGTCCAGGGAGACCCAGTACTTC.